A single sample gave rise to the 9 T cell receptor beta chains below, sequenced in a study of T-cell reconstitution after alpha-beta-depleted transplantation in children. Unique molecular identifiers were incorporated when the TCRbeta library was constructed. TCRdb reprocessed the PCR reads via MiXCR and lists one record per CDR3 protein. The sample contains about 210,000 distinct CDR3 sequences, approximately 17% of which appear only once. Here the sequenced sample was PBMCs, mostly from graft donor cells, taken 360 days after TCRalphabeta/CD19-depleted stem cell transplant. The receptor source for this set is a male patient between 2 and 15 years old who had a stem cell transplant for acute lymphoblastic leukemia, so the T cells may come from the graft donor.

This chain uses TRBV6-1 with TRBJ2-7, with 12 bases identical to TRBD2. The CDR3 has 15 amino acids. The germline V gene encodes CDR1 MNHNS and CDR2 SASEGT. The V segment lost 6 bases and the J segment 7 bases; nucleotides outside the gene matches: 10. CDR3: CASRPGTSGLQEQYF. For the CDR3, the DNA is TGTGCCAGCAGGCCCGGGACTAGCGGGCTCCAGGAGCAGTACTTC.

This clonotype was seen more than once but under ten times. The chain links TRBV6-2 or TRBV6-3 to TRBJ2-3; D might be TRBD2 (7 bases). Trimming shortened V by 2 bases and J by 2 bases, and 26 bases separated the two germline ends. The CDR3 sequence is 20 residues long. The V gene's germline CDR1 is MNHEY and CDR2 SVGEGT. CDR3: CASSYRPGGGGSFITDTQYF. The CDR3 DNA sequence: TGTGCCAGCAGTTACCGGCCCGGGGGCGGGGGATCCTTTATCACAGATACGCAGTATTTT.

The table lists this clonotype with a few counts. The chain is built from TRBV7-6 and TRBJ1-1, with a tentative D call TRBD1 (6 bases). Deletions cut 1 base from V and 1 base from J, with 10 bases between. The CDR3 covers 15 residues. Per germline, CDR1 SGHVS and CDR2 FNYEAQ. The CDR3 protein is CASSLVGQTNTEAFF. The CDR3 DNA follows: TGTGCCAGCAGCTTAGTTGGACAGACGAACACTGAAGCTTTCTTT.

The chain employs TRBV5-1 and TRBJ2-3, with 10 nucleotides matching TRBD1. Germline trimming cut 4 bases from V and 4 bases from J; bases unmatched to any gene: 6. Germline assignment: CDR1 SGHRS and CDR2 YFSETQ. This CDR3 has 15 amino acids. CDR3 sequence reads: CASSPGQGQADTQYF. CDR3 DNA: TGCGCCAGCAGCCCGGGACAGGGGCAGGCAGATACGCAGTATTTT.

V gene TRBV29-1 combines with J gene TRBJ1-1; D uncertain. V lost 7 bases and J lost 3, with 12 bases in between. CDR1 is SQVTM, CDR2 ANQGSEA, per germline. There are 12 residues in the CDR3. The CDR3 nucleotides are TGCAGCGCCCGGGAGTTTGACACTGAAGCTTTCTTT. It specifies CSAREFDTEAFF.

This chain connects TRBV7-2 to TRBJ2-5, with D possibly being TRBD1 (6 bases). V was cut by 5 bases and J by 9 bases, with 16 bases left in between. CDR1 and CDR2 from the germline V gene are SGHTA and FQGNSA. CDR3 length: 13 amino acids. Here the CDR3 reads CASSRSTKGAQYF. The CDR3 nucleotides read TGTGCCAGCAGCCGAAGTACCAAGGGGGCCCAGTACTTC.

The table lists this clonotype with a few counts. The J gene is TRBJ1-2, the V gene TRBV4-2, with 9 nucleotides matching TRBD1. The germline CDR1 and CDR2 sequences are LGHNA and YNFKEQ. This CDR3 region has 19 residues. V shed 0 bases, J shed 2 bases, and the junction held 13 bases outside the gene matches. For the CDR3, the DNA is TGTGCCAGCAGCCAAGATCTAGCCCGGACAGGGGTTGGAAACTATGGCTACACCTTC. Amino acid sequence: CASSQDLARTGVGNYGYTF.

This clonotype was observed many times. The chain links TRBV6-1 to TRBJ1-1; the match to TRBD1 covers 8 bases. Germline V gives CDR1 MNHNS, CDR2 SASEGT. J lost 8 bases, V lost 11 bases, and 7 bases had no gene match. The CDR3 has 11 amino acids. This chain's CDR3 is CAAGGAREAFF. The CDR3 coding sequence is TGTGCCGCAGGGGGCGCGCGGGAAGCTTTCTTT.

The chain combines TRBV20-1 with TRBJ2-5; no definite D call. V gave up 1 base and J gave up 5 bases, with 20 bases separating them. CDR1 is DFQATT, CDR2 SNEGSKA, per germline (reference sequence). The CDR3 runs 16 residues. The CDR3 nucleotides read TGCAGTGCTAGAGTTGGTGCTCGGTATCGCCCGGAGACCCAGTACTTC. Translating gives CSARVGARYRPETQYF.